This T cell receptor (beta chain) stems from a study of T cell responses to AZD1222 COVID-19 vaccine. J was trimmed by 7 bases and V by 4 bases; bases with no gene match: 9. Germline V CDR1 and CDR2: SGHRS, YFSETQ. The CDR3 runs to 14 residues. Study-wide results and caveats: There were repertoire samples only from the period after the peak T cell response. Spike-wide coverage was observed for vaccine-associated CD4 TCRs, with dominant responses at 160-218 and 743-854.

Generated by immunoSEQ multiplex PCR, the TCRdb table keeps only in-frame clones and is missing some. The sample includes 95,000 to 100,000 clones, around 94% of them seen just once. Comments on this clone: Antigen unknown.

The gene calls are TRBV5-1 and TRBJ1-2; 8 bases are a match to TRBD1. This sequence originates from an adult in good health. The material was peripheral blood, obtained on day 0 of AZD1222 vaccination. The CDR3 bases are TGCGCCAGCAGCGAGGGACAGGTGGTTGGTGGCTACACCTTC. This translates into CASSEGQVVGGYTF.